The 15 T cell receptor beta chains below come from one sample, sequenced in a study of T cells in Graves' hyperthyroidism and ophthalmopathy (dated by TCRdb to between 2018 and 2021). The library relied on multiplex PCR. Reads for this sample came from an Illumina HiSeq 2000. Amplification of TCR beta CDR3 regions was carried out from RNA transcripts. A first-round RT-PCR of the TCR CDR3 used the HTBI primer set with the Qiagen OneStep RT-PCR kit. The public reads were reanalyzed by TCRdb: fastp trimming at Q25, MiXCR alignment, in-frame beta chains only. CDR3 protein duplicates are merged, each entry listing the most common genes and DNA. Within this sample are more than 500,000 distinct CDR3 sequences, with roughly 15% of them counted one time only. 25% to 35% of the sample is held by the ten biggest clonotypes. The sequencing input was blood. Receptors originate from a woman in her twenties or thirties with Graves' ophthalmopathy.

In its sample, this clonotype was seen many times. J is TRBJ2-5 and V is TRBV10-2; 14 bases align to TRBD2. Per the germline V gene, CDR1 is WSHSY and CDR2 is SAAADI. V was clipped by 10 bases and J by 3 bases; unmatched bases: 4. This CDR3 is built from 14 residues. This CDR3 is CATLGLAGEETQYF. The CDR3 DNA follows: TGCGCCACTTTGGGACTAGCGGGAGAAGAGACCCAGTACTTC.

V is TRBV11-2 and J is TRBJ2-6; D gene unclear. Trimming pared 4 bases from V and 3 bases from J, leaving 7 bases between. This CDR3 contains 14 residues. The germline CDR1 and CDR2 sequences are SGHAT and FQNNGV. This chain's CDR3 is CASSSTNGANVLTF. DNA for the CDR3: TGTGCCAGCAGCTCAACAAATGGGGCCAACGTCCTGACTTTC.

This clonotype was counted ten times or more. The chain couples TRBV30 to TRBJ1-1; D uncertain. The CDR3 length is 13 residues. The V gene's germline CDR1 is GTSNPN and CDR2 SVGIG (reference sequence). With 4 bases removed from V and 1 base from J, the gap between germline ends came to 10 bases. Here the CDR3 DNA reads TGTGCCTGGAACCGAGCGCGGAACACTGAAGCTTTCTTT. This codes for CAWNRARNTEAFF.

This clonotype was seen only a few times. The rearrangement joins TRBV7-8 to TRBJ2-1, with 11 bases matching TRBD1. The ends lost 4 bases at V and 7 bases at J; junction bases unmatched: 3. This CDR3 has 14 amino acids. The germline V gene encodes CDR1 SGHVS and CDR2 FQNEAQ. This CDR3 is CASSWTGGKNEQFF. The CDR3 nucleotides read TGTGCCAGCAGCTGGACAGGGGGCAAGAATGAGCAGTTCTTC.

The V gene is TRBV27, the J gene TRBJ2-3, with unresolved D. From germline, CDR1 is MNHEY and CDR2 SMNVEV (reference sequence). This CDR3 has 15 residues. V shed 2 bases and J shed 1 base, with 10 bases lying between them. The CDR3: CASSLAVSGTDTQYF. CDR3 sequence (DNA): TGTGCCAGCAGTTTAGCCGTCTCGGGCACAGATACGCAGTATTTT.

This clonotype was seen a few times. The chain combines TRBV20-1 with TRBJ2-5, with 8 positions matching TRBD2. The length of the CDR3 is 13 residues. J lost 9 bases, V lost 2 bases, and 8 bases had no gene match. Germline V lookup: CDR1 DFQATT, CDR2 SNEGSKA (reference sequence). The CDR3 DNA is TGCAGTGCTAGATTACTAGCGGAGATTCCCCAGTACTTC. Translated: CSARLLAEIPQYF.

V and J are TRBV6-1 and TRBJ2-7, with D unresolved. The germline V gene has CDR1 MNHNS and CDR2 SASEGT. The V and J ends lost 8 bases and 7 bases respectively, with 18 bases between them. The CDR3 is 13 amino acids. This chain's CDR3 is CASVEGQVEEQYF. The DNA for the CDR3 is TGTGCCAGCGTTGAAGGGCAAGTGGAAGAGCAGTACTTC.

This clonotype has a count of ten or more. The chain uses TRBV20-1 and TRBJ2-7, with D unresolved. The CDR3 loop spans 11 amino acids. The ends were cut back, 4 bases at V and 3 bases at J, with 7 bases in the middle. Germline values: CDR1 DFQATT, CDR2 SNEGSKA (reference sequence). CDR3: CSAKPDYEQYF. The CDR3 nucleotides read TGCAGTGCTAAGCCAGACTACGAGCAGTACTTC.

This clonotype has a count of ten or more. The chain is built from TRBV3-1 and TRBJ2-7; D gene ambiguous. CDR3 length: 11 residues. From germline, CDR1 is LGHDT and CDR2 YNNKEL (reference sequence). The V and J ends lost 5 bases and 3 bases respectively, with 5 bases between them. The CDR3: CASSYVYEQYF. The CDR3 nucleotides read TGTGCCAGCAGCTATGTCTACGAGCAGTACTTC.

The sample holds many counts of this clonotype. The CDR3 nucleotides are TGTGCCACCAGTGACGCGAATCAGCCCCAGCATTTT. The encoded protein is CATSDANQPQHF. The V call is TRBV24-1, the J call TRBJ1-5; no definite D call. The V gene's germline CDR1 is KGHDR and CDR2 SFDVKD. CDR3 length: 12 residues. V was trimmed by 4 bases and J by 4 bases, leaving 4 bases between them.

This clonotype has a count of ten or more. J is TRBJ2-3 and V is TRBV2; 8 nucleotides agree with TRBD2. This CDR3 region has 16 residues. Germline CDR1 is SNHLY and CDR2 is FYNNEI. J was trimmed by 2 bases and V by 4 bases; bases with no gene match: 8. CDR3 loop: CASSVVGTSHTDTQYF. In DNA, the CDR3 is TGTGCCAGCAGTGTTGTCGGGACTAGTCACACAGATACGCAGTATTTT.

This clonotype was counted many times. The CDR3 DNA follows: TGTGCCAGCAGCTTAACGGTCGGGTCTAGCTACGAGCAGTACTTC. Its protein product is CASSLTVGSSYEQYF. The V call is TRBV7-2, the J call TRBJ2-7; the D is unclear. The CDR3 spans 15 residues. The V gene's germline CDR1 is SGHTA and CDR2 FQGNSA. V was clipped by 2 bases and J by 3 bases, with 14 bases between them.

This clonotype was found once. One base away lies a much larger clone, so this may be a sequencing read error. This is likely a read error, given that the CDR3 carries no conserved phenylalanine or tryptophan at its end. This chain connects TRBV10-3 to TRBJ1-5; 9 positions agree with TRBD1. This CDR3 comprises 14 residues. Germline-derived CDR1 and CDR2 are ENHRY and SYGVKD. With 3 bases clipped from V and 6 bases from J, the junction kept 3 bases outside the gene matches. Written as DNA, the CDR3 is TGTGCCATCAGTGACACAGGGGGCGGTCAGCCCCAGCATCTT. Its translation: CAISDTGGGQPQHL.

This clonotype occurred many times. The chain links TRBV12-3 or TRBV12-4 to TRBJ2-7; 8 nucleotides agree with TRBD2. J lost 2 bases, V lost 6 bases, and 6 bases had no gene match. This CDR3 is built from 14 residues. The CDR3 sequence is CASRHTSGAYEQYF. The CDR3 DNA is TGTGCCAGCAGACATACTAGCGGAGCCTACGAGCAGTACTTC.

The V gene is TRBV19, the J gene TRBJ2-7; 15 nucleotides line up with TRBD2. The junction had 7 bases not matched to a gene; V was cut back by 4 bases and J by 9 bases. There are 15 residues in the CDR3. Germline-derived CDR1 and CDR2 are LNHDA and SQIVND (reference sequence). The CDR3 is CASSTGLAGGPLQYF. The DNA of the CDR3 is TGTGCCAGTAGTACCGGACTAGCGGGAGGGCCGCTGCAGTACTTC.